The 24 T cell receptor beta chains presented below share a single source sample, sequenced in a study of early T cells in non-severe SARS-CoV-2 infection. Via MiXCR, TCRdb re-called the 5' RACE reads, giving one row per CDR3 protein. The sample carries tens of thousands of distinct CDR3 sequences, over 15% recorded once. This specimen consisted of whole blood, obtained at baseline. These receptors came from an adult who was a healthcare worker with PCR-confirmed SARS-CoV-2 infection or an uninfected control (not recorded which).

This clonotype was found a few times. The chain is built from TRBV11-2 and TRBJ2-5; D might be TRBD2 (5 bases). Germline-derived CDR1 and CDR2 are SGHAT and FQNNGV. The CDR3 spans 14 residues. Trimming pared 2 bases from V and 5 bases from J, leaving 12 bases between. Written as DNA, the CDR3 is TGTGCCAGCAGCTTAATCCGCGGGTCGGAGACCCAGTACTTC. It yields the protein CASSLIRGSETQYF. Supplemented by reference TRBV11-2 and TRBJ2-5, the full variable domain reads EAGVAQSPRYKIIEKRQSVAFWCNPISGHATLYWYQQILGQGPKLLIQFQNNGVVDDSQLPKDRFSAERLKGVDSTLKIQPAKLEDSAVYLCASSLIRGSETQYFGPGTRLLVL.

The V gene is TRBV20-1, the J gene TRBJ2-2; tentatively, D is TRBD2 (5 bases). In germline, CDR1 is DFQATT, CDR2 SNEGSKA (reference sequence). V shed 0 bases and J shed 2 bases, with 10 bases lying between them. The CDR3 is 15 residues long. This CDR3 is CSARDRLKNTGELFF. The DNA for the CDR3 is TGCAGTGCTAGAGATAGACTAAAAAACACCGGGGAGCTGTTTTTT.

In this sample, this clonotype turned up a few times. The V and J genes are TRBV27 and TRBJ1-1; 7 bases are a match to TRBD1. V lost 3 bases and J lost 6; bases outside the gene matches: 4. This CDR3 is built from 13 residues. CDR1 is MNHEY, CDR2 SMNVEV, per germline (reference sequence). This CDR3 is CASSFNRGPEAFF. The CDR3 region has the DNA TGTGCCAGCAGTTTTAACAGGGGACCTGAAGCTTTCTTT.

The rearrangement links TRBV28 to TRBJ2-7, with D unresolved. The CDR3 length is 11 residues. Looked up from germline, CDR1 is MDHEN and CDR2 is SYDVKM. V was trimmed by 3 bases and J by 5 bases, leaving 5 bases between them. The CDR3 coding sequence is TGTGCCAGCAGTTTTGCAAACGAGCAGTACTTC. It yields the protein CASSFANEQYF.

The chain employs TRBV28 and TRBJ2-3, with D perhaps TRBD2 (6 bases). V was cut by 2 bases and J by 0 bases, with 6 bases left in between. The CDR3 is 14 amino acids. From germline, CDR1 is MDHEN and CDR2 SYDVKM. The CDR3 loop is CASSLGTSTDTQYF. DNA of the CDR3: TGTGCCAGCAGTTTAGGGACTAGCACAGATACGCAGTATTTT.

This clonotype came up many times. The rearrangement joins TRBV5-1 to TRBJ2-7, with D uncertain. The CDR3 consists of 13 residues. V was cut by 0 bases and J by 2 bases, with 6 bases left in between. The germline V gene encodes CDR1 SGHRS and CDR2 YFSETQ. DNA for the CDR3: TGCGCCAGCAGCTTGGGAAGTACCTACGAGCAGTACTTC. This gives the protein CASSLGSTYEQYF.

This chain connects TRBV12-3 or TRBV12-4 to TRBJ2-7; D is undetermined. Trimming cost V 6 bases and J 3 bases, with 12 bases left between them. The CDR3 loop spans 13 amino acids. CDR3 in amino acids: CASSQQPIYEQYF. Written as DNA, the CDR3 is TGTGCCAGCAGCCAACAACCCATCTACGAGCAGTACTTC.

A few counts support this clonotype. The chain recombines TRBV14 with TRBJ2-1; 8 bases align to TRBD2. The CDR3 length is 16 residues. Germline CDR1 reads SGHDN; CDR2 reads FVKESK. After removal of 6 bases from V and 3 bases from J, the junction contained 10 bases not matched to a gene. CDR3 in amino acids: CASRPTGRASYNEQFF. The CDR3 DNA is TGTGCCAGCAGACCTACCGGGAGGGCTAGCTACAATGAGCAGTTCTTC.

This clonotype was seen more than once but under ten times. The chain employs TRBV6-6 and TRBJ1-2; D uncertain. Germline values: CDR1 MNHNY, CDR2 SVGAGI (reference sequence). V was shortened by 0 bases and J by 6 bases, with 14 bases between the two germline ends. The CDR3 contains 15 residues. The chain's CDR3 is CASSYSSGPVHGYTF. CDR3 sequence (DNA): TGTGCCAGCAGTTACTCTTCCGGACCCGTCCATGGCTACACCTTC.

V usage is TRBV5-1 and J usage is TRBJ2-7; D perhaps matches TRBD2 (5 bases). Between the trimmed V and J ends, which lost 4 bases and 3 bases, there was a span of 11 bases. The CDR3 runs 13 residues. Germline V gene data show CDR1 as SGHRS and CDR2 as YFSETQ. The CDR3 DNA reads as TGCGCCAGCAGCCTGACTACTAACTACGAGCAGTACTTC. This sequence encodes CASSLTTNYEQYF.

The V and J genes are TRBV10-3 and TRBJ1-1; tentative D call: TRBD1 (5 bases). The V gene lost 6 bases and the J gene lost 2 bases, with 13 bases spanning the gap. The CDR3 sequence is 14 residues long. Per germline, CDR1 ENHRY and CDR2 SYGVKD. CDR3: CAISAAGPNTEAFF. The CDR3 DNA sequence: TGTGCCATCAGCGCGGCGGGACCTAACACTGAAGCTTTCTTT.

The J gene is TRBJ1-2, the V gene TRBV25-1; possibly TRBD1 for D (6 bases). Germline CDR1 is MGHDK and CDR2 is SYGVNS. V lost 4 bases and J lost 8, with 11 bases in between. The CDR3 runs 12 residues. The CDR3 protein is CASSVTGRGYTF. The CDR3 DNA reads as TGTGCCAGCAGTGTCACAGGGCGAGGCTACACCTTC.

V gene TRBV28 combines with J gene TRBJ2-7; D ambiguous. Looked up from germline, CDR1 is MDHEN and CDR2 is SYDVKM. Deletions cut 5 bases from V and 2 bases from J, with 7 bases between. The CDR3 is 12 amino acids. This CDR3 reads CASSELAYEQYF. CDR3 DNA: TGTGCCAGCAGTGAGTTAGCCTACGAGCAGTACTTC. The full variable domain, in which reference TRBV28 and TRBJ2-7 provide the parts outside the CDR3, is DVKVTQSSRYLVKRTGEKVFLECVQDMDHENMFWYRQDPGLGLRLIYFSYDVKMKEKGDIPEGYSVSREKKERFSLILESASTNQTSMYLCASSELAYEQYFGPGTRLTVT.

CDR3 bases: TGTGCCAGCATGGGGCCTCAAAACATTCAGTACTTC. This sequence encodes CASMGPQNIQYF. The chain recombines TRBV4-2 with TRBJ2-4; D is possibly TRBD1 (5 bases). Deletions cut 7 bases from V and 5 bases from J, with 9 bases between. The CDR3 is 12 amino acids. The V gene's germline CDR1 is LGHNA and CDR2 YNFKEQ.

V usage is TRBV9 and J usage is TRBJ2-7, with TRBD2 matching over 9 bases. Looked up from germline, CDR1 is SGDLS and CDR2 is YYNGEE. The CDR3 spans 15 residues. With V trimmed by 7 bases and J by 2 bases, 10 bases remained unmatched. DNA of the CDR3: TGTGCCAGCGGTATGGGCGGGAGGGCCCCCTACGAGCAGTACTTC. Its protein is CASGMGGRAPYEQYF.

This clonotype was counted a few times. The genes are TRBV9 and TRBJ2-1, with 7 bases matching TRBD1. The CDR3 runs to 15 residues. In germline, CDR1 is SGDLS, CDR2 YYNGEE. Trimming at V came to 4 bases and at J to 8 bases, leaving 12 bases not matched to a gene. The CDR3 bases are TGTGCCAGCAGCCCCATGGGGACAGTTTCAGATGAGCAGTTCTTC. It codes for CASSPMGTVSDEQFF. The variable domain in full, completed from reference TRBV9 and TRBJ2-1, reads DSGVTQTPKHLITATGQRVTLRCSPRSGDLSVYWYQQSLDQGLQFLIQYYNGEERAKGNILERFSAQQFPDLHSELNLSSLELGDSALYFCASSPMGTVSDEQFFGPGTRLTVL.

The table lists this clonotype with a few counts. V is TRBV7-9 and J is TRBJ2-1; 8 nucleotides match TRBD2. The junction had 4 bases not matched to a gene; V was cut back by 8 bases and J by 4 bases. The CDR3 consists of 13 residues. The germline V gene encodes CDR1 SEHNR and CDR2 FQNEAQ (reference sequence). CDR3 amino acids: CASELADYNEQFF. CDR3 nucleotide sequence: TGTGCCAGCGAACTAGCGGATTACAATGAGCAGTTCTTC.

For the CDR3, the DNA is TGTGCCAGCAGCGATGGGTCCCCTTTCACAGATACGCAGTATTTT. Amino acid sequence: CASSDGSPFTDTQYF. The chain combines TRBV11-2 with TRBJ2-3; D uncertain. Germline lookup yields CDR1 SGHAT and CDR2 FQNNGV. The CDR3 is 15 residues long. V dropped 5 bases and J dropped 2 bases, with 14 bases sitting between them.

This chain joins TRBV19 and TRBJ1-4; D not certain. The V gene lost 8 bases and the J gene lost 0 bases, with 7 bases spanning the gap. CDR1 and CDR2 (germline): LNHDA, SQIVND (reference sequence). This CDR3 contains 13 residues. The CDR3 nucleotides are TGTGCCAGTCGAGAAGCAACTAATGAAAAACTGTTTTTT. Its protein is CASREATNEKLFF.

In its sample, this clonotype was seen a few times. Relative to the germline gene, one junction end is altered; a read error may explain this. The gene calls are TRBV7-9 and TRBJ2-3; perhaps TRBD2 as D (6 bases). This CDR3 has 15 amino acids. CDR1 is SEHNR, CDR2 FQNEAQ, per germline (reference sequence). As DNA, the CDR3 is TGTGCCAGCTGCTTAGCCGGGAGTATCACAGATACGCAGTATTTT. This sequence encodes CASCLAGSITDTQYF.

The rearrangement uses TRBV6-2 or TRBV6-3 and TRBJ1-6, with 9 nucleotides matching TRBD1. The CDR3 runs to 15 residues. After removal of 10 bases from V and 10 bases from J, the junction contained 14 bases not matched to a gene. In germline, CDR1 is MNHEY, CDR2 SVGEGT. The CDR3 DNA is TGTGCCACCTTGAAGGTCGACAGGGGGGTATCACCCCTCCACTTT. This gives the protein CATLKVDRGVSPLHF.

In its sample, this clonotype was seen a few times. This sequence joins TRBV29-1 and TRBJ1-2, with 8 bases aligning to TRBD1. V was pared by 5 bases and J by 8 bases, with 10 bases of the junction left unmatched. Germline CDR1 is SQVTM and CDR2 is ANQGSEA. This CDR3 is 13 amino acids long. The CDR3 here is CSVITGTGNGYTF. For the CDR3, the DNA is TGCAGCGTTATAACCGGGACAGGAAACGGCTACACCTTC.

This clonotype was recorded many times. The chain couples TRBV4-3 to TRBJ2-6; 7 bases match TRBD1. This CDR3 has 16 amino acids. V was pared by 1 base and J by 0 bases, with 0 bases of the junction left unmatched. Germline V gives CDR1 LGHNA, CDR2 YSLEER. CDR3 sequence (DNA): TGCGCCAGCAGCCAAGGACAGGGCTCTGGGGCCAACGTCCTGACTTTC. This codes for CASSQGQGSGANVLTF.

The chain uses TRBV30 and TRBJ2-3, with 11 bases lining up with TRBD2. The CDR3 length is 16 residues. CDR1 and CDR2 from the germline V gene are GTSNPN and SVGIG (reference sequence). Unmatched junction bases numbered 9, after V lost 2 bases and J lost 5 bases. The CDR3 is CAWSPLTSGIGDTQYF. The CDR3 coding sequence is TGTGCCTGGAGTCCGTTGACTAGCGGGATTGGAGATACGCAGTATTTT. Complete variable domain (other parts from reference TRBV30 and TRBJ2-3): SQTIHQWPATLVQPVGSPLSLECTVEGTSNPNLYWYRQAAGRGLQLLFYSVGIGQISSEVPQNLSASRPQDRQFILSSKKLLLSDSGFYLCAWSPLTSGIGDTQYFGPGTRLTVL.